The entry below describes one TCR beta chain. Its matching antigen is unknown. Autoimmune disease history or systemic immunosuppression was exclusionary. Profiled with immunoSEQ multiplex PCR; TCRdb holds only in-frame clones, not every one. Here the sample spans around 150,000 clones, approximately 94% being singletons. The sample belongs to a study of OX40 agonist ivuxolimab in advanced cancers. The ends were cut back, 2 bases at V and 3 bases at J, with 15 bases in the middle. Germline V gene lookup returns CDR1 SGDLS and CDR2 YYNGEE. This CDR3 spans 15 amino acids. Study-wide findings and caveats: Some nonresponders also had low normalized T-cell clonal expansion. CD4+ and CD8+ blood T cells expanded clonally by week 6 at 0.1 to 3.0 mg/kg.

This chain uses TRBV9 with TRBJ2-7; tentatively, D is TRBD2 (6 bases). The sample here was CD4+ or CD8+ T cells sorted from blood, taken in a trial of the OX40 agonist ivuxolimab. This receptor was obtained from an adult with an advanced solid tumor such as melanoma, head and neck, liver or kidney cancer. In DNA, the CDR3 is TGTGCCAGCAGCGTTTGGGGGGACGGGGGCTACGAGCAGTACTTC. Its protein product is CASSVWGDGGYEQYF.